This T cell receptor (beta chain) came from a study of OX40 agonist ivuxolimab in advanced cancers. Profiled with immunoSEQ multiplex PCR; TCRdb holds only in-frame clones, not every one. This table holds tens of thousands of clones, 85% to 95% found once. The sequence derives from an adult with an advanced solid tumor such as melanoma, head and neck, liver or kidney cancer. This sample comprised CD4+ or CD8+ T cells sorted from blood, obtained in a trial of the OX40 agonist ivuxolimab.

The CDR3 reads CATSRGLAGAGTGELFF. The CDR3 DNA reads TGTGCCACCAGCAGAGGGCTAGCGGGAGCCGGCACCGGGGAGCTGTTTTTT. The chain carries TRBV15 and TRBJ2-2; 10 bases match TRBD2. The germline CDR1 and CDR2 sequences are LNHNV and YYDKDF (reference sequence). J was trimmed by 4 bases and V by 1 base; bases with no gene match: 6. The CDR3 totals 17 residues.